This TCR beta chain was retrieved from a study of human T cells and chemical hapten exposure. Whole-study context: For sensitization, 2% DPC was applied to an approximately 2 cm by approximately 2 cm patch of upper inner arm skin. All through the approximately 26-week study, the scalp of each patient received diphenylcyclopropenone doses weekly. Diagnoses of alopecia areata, totalis or universalis occurred in mostly female patients.

This clonotype was seen more than once but under ten times. The time point was: pre-sensitization, week 0. Described treatment: therapeutic diphenylcyclopropenone sensitization with weekly scalp DPC. Per germline, CDR1 DFQATT and CDR2 SNEGSKA (reference sequence). Deletions cut 3 bases from V and 6 bases from J, with 9 bases between. This CDR3 comprises 13 residues. What the library attached to individual cDNA molecules were unique molecular identifiers. TCRdb re-derived calls from the RACE reads in MiXCR, one entry per CDR3 protein. Of some 400,000 distinct CDR3 sequences listed, 4.5% to 5.5% are singletons.

The receptor was derived from a woman aged 45-65 years with alopecia areata. Some clones in this sample may be carry-over from other donors' samples. Material: whole blood, obtained in connection with sensitization to the hapten diphenylcyclopropenone (DPC). The rearrangement links TRBV20-1 to TRBJ1-6; no firm D call. The CDR3 reads CSARAASNSPLHF. The CDR3, as DNA: TGCAGTGCTAGGGCAGCTAGTAATTCACCCCTCCACTTT.